This T cell receptor beta chain was found in a study of early T cells in non-severe SARS-CoV-2 infection. In this sample, this clonotype turned up a few times. The CDR3 is 15 residues long. V shed 8 bases, J shed 5 bases, and the junction held 9 bases outside the gene matches. The germline gives CDR1 ENHRY, CDR2 SYGVKD. TCRdb itself ran the 5' RACE reads through MiXCR, one entry per CDR3 protein. The sample records just under 85,000 distinct CDR3 sequences, more than 9% being singletons. This chain connects TRBV10-3 to TRBJ2-2; 9 bases fit TRBD2. The origin of this receptor is an adult who was a healthcare worker with PCR-confirmed SARS-CoV-2 infection or an uninfected control (not recorded which). The sequencing used whole blood, collected at baseline. CDR3 loop: CAIATGLAGTGELFF. The CDR3 DNA is TGTGCCATCGCAACCGGGCTAGCGGGAACCGGGGAGCTGTTTTTT.